This T cell receptor beta chain emerged from a study of blood T cell repertoires in COVID-19. For the study at large: Samples of COVID-19 (acute and convalescent) were obtained from the United States, Italy and Spain. T cells, B-cell-depleted T cells, or PBMCs supplied cDNA or gDNA.

The Seattle site enrolled patients during active infection and followed them longitudinally. CDR3 size: 13 residues. The V and J ends lost 5 bases and 0 bases respectively, with 8 bases between them. Germline-derived CDR1 and CDR2 are LNHDA and SQIVND (reference sequence). Authors' analysis steps: Amplification with reference gene primers provided the estimates of nucleated cell counts. Only in-frame clones appear in the TCRdb table, and some are missing; sequencing was by immunoSEQ multiplex PCR. The DNA gave D and trimming, while V, J and clone size come from that table. The table includes 140,000 or so clones, 84% detected once.

The chain recombines TRBV19 with TRBJ2-7; D not certain. Material for sequencing was peripheral blood. The source is a man in his thirties or forties with COVID-19, enrolled during active disease. CDR3 bases: TGTGCCAGTAGTTCAGATATCTCCTACGAGCAGTACTTC. Protein sequence: CASSSDISYEQYF.